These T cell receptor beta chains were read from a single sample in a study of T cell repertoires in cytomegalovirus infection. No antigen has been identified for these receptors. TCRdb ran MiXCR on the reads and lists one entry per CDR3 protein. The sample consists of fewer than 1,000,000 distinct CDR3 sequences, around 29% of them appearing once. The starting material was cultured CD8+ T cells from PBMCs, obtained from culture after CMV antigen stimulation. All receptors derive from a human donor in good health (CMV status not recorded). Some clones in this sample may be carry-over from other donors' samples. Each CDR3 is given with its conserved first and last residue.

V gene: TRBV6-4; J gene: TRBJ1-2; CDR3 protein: CASSEWTGDIYGYTF
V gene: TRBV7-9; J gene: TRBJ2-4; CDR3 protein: CASSGGQGYIQYF
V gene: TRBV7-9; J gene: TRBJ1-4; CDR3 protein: CASSFRPLTAINEKLFF
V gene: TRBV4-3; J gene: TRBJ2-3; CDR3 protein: CASSQYRASTDTQYF
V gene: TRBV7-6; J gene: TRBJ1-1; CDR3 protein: CASSQITFMNTEAFF
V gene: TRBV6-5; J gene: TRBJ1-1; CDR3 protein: CASSYPGDEEAFF
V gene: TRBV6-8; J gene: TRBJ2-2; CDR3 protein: CASSYVTWGGNTGELFF
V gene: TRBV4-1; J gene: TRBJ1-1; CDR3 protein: CASSQDREIEAFF
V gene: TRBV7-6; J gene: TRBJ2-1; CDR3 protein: CASSFSWEGLNNEQFF
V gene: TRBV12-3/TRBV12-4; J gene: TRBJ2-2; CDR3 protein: CASSAHTGTEGELFF
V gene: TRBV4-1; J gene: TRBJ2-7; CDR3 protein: CASSRVQGAEQYF
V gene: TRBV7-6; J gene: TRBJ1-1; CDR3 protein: CASSSSQGVNTEAFF
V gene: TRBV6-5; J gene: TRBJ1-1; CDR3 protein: CASSYSRRINTEAFF
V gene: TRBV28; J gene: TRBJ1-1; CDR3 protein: CASSHTYARENLEAFF
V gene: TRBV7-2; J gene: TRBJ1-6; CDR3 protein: CARNVCLPRGPLLLPNSPLHF
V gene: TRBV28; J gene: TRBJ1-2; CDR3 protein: CASTPTGHQSNYGYTF
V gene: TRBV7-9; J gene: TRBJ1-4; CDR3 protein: CASSPGQSNEKLFF
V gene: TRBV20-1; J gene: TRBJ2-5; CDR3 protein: CSARGAGLAGGRGGSEYF
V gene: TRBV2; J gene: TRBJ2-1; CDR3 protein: CASSEALRGLAPSSEQFF
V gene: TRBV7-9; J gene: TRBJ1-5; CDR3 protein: CASSGARDRSGPQHF
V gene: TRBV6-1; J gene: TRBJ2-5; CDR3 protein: CASSEYRGNQETQYF
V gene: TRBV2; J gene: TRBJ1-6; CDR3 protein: CASSEAYSAWEALHF
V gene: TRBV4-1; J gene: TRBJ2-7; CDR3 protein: CASSRATGVSYEQYF
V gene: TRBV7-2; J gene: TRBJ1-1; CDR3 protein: CASSATGDSGTEAFF
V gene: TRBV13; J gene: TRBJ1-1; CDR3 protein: CASSSETGEAFF
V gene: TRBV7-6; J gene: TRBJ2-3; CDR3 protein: CASSTGPPSDTQYF
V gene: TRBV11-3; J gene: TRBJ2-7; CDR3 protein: CASSLWNSYEQYF
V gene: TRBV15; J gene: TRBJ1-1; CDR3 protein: CATSVRRDMGEAFF
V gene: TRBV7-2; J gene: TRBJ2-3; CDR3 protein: CASSQKYQGGSDTQYF
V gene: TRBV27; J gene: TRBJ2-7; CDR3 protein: CASSYGGANEQYF
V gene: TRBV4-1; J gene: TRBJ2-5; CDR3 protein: CASSHQGLEETQYF
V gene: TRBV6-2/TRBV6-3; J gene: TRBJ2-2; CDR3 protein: CASSPVKTNTGELFF